This T cell receptor (beta chain) stems from a study of blood T cell repertoires in COVID-19. The CDR3 length is 15 residues. Germline CDR1 is MNHEY and CDR2 is SVGAGI. The trim removed 5 bases at V and 7 bases at J, leaving 9 bases unmatched. Using immunoSEQ multiplex PCR, the repertoire was profiled, and TCRdb retains in-frame clones only, with some absent. Among approximately 250,000 clones listed, roughly 90% were seen once. The TCR originated in a man in his thirties or forties with active or convalescent COVID-19. Sequences were obtained from peripheral blood. V usage is TRBV6-5 and J usage is TRBJ2-2, with 8 bases that match TRBD2. CDR3 residues: CASSPTSGRYGELFF. CDR3 DNA sequence: TGTGCCAGCAGTCCCACTAGCGGCCGATACGGGGAGCTGTTTTTT.